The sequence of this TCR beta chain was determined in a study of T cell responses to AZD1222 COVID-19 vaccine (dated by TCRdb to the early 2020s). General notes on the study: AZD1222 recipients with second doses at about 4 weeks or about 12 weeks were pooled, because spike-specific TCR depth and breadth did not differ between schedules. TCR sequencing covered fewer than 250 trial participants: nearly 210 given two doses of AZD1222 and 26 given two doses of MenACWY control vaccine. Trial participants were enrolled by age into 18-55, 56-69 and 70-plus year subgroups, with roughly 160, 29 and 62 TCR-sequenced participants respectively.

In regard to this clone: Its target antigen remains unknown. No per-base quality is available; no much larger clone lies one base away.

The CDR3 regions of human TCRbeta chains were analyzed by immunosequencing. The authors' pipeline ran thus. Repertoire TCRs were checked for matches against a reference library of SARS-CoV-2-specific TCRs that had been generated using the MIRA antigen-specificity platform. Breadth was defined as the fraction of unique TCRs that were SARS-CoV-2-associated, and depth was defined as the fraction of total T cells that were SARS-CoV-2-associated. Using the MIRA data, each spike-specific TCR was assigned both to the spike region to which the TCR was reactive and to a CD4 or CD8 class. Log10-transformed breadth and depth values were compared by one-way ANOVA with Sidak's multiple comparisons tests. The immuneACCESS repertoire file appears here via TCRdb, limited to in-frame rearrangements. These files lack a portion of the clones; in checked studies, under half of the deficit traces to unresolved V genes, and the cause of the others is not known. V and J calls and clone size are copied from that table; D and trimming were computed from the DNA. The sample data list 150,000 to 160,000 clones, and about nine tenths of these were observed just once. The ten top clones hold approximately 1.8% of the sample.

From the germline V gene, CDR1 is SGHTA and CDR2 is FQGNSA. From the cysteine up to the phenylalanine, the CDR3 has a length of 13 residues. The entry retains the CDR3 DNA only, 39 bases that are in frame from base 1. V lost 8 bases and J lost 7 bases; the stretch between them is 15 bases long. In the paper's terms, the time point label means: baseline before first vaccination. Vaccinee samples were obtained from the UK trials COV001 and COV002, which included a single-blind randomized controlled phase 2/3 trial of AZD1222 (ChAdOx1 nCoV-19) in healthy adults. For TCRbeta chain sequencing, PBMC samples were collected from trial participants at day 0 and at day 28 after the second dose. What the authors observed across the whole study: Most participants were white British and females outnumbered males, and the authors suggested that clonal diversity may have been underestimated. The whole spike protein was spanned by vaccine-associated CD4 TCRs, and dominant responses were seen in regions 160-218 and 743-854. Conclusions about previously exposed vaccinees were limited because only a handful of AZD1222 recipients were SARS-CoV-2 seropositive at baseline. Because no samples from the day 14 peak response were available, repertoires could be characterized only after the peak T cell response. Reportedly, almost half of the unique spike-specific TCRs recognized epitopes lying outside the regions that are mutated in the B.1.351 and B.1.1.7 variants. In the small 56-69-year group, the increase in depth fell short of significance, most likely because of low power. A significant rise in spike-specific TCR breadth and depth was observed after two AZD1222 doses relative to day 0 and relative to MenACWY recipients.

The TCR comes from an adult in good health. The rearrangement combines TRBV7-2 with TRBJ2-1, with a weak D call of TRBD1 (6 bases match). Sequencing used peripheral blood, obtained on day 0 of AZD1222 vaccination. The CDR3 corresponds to CASAQGPTNEQFF. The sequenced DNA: TGTGCCAGCGCACAGGGACCAACGAATGAGCAGTTCTTC.